A selection of T cell receptor beta chains follows, all from one sample in a study of CD8+ T cells in alopecia areata. Assay used: immunoSEQ multiplex PCR; TCRdb lists only in-frame clones, some missing. The repertoire includes about 220,000 clones, around three fifths of them detected once, and 1.6% sits in the top ten. Source: CD4+ T cells sorted from blood, taken at week 4, from a patient treated with tofacitinib. The receptors were gathered from a human donor with alopecia areata. CDR3s include the opening cysteine and the closing phenylalanine or tryptophan. The D gene is left open where the match is weak. Size is stated for part of the rows, as once, few or many counts, or as a class when the clone is expanded.

V gene,J gene,D gene,clone size,CDR3 DNA,CDR3 protein
TRBV5-1,TRBJ1-2,.,.,TGCGCCAGCAGCCTTGGGAGGGGATTACATGGCTACACCTTC,CASSLGRGLHGYTF
TRBV2,TRBJ1-2,.,few,TGTGCCAGCAGGGCGGACAGCTCCTATGGCTACACCTTC,CASRADSSYGYTF
TRBV6-1,TRBJ2-3,.,.,TGTGCCAGCAGTATCCTGGAGTACACAGATACGCAGTATTTT,CASSILEYTDTQYF
TRBV29-1,TRBJ1-1,.,once,TGCAGCGTTGGGGTGGGGGCGATCTCTGAAGCTTTCTTT,CSVGVGAISEAFF
TRBV6-6,TRBJ2-2,.,.,TGTGCCAGCAGTTACCAGGGTAACACCGGGGAGCTGTTTTTT,CASSYQGNTGELFF
TRBV29-1,TRBJ2-7,.,.,TGCAGCGTTGAGGGCTACTCCACCTACGAGCAGTACTTC,CSVEGYSTYEQYF
TRBV4-3,TRBJ2-1,TRBD2,.,TGCGCCAGCAGCCAGGATCTAGCGGGGGGGCAGAGTGAGCAGTTCTTC,CASSQDLAGGQSEQFF
TRBV25-1,TRBJ1-2,.,.,TGTGCCAGCAGTGGCTCGCAGGCAAGGACCTTC,CASSGSQARTF
TRBV29-1,TRBJ2-7,TRBD1,.,TGCAGCGTTTCAACCGGGACAGGGGGCTCCTACGAGCAGTACTTC,CSVSTGTGGSYEQYF
TRBV2,TRBJ1-6,.,few,TGTGCCAGCAGTCCGCGATCACCCCTCCACTTT,CASSPRSPLHF
TRBV2,TRBJ2-7,.,once,TGTGCCAGCAGGTTGACAAGCAACGCGTACGAGCAGTACTTC,CASRLTSNAYEQYF
TRBV11-2,TRBJ2-7,TRBD2,.,TGTGCCAGCAGCCGCCAGCGGGGCCCATACGAGCAGTACTTC,CASSRQRGPYEQYF
TRBV4-1,TRBJ2-7,TRBD2,.,TGCGCCAGCAGCCAAGAACCCCCAGCGGGGGGTGTCTACGAGCAGTACTTC,CASSQEPPAGGVYEQYF
TRBV18,TRBJ2-7,.,few,TGTGCCAGCTCGTCGGGTGTTGGGGTCGACGAGCAGTACTTC,CASSSGVGVDEQYF
TRBV20-1,TRBJ2-5,.,.,TGCAGTGCTACGGGGGAGACCCAGTACTTC,CSATGETQYF
TRBV15,TRBJ1-2,.,.,TGTGCCACCAGCGAACAGGTGTTCTCTGGCTACACCTTC,CATSEQVFSGYTF
TRBV30,TRBJ1-1,.,.,TGTGCCTGGTCCGGACGGGGGAACACTGAAGCTTTCTTT,CAWSGRGNTEAFF